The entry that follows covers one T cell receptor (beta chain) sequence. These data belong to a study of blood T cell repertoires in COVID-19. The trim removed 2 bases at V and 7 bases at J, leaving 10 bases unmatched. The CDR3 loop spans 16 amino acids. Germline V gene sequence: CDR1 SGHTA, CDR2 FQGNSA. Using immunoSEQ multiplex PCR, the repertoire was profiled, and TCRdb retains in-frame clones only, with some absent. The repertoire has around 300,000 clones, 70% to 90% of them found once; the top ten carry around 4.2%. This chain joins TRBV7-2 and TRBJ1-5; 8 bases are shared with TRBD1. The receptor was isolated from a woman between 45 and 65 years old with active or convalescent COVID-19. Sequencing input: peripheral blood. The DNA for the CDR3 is TGTGCCAGCAGCTTAAACTCCGGGACAGGTAAACAGCCCCAGCATTTT. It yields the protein CASSLNSGTGKQPQHF.